This T cell receptor (beta chain) was sequenced during a study of T cell responses to AZD1222 COVID-19 vaccine. Findings and limits, study-wide: At 160-218 and 743-854, vaccine-associated CD4 TCRs were dominant, and they spanned spike. Within unmutated variant regions lay the reported targets of nearly half of spike-specific TCRs. Donors, mostly white British, included more females; clonal diversity was possibly underestimated.

Repertoires were generated with immunoSEQ multiplex PCR, while TCRdb's copy carries only in-frame clones and drops some. The sample yields around 140,000 clones, roughly 92% seen once. On this clone itself: The antigen is undetermined.

Looked up from germline, CDR1 is SGHNT and CDR2 is YENEEA. Trimming removed 2 bases from V and 0 bases from J, with 20 bases in between. This CDR3 contains 18 residues. Specimen: peripheral blood, collected on day 0 of AZD1222 vaccination. This clonotype was obtained from an adult in good health. The gene calls are TRBV11-3 and TRBJ2-7; a possible D gene is TRBD1 (5 bases). The CDR3 loop is CASSLNRRSTAYSYEQYF. CDR3 nucleotides: TGTGCCAGCAGCTTAAACCGACGGTCGACAGCTTACTCCTACGAGCAGTACTTC.